This paragraph reports one T cell receptor beta chain. Antigen: not known. Deletions cut 4 bases from V and 0 bases from J, with 17 bases between. Germline loops: CDR1 SGHRS, CDR2 YFSETQ. This CDR3 has 17 residues. These data are taken from a study of CD8 T cells in ankylosing spondylitis. Study-wide findings and caveats: A motif of eight or nine highly homologous TCR beta variants was seen as apparently characteristic of ankylosing spondylitis blood.

TCRdb fed the 5' RACE reads into MiXCR, producing one record per CDR3 protein. This table holds about 220,000 distinct CDR3 sequences, about a sixth found once. The rearrangement uses TRBV5-1 and TRBJ2-1; D is perhaps TRBD2 (5 bases). This TCR derives from a male donor with ankylosing spondylitis. The specimen sequenced was blood, either unsorted or a sorted T cell fraction (not recorded which). CDR3: CASSQDPTGSSYNEQFF. In nucleotides, the CDR3 is TGCGCCAGCAGCCAGGACCCCACGGGGAGCTCCTACAATGAGCAGTTCTTC.